This entry lists 5 T cell receptor delta chains sequenced from one sample in a study of γδ T cells in repeated Plasmodium falciparum infection. Vgamma9/Vdelta2+ and Vdelta2-negative gammadelta T cells were flow-sorted from PBMC for bulk sequencing. TCRdb made new clone calls on the multiplex PCR reads using CATT. The data show tens of thousands of delta-chain clones, with roughly 1.8% seen just once and about 15% held by the top ten. The sequenced material came from gamma-delta T cells from blood. These receptors originate from a pool of human donors (malaria-infected and uninfected, not separated).

This clone was picked up a small number of times. TCRdb assigns this DNA the protein of a much larger clone, which departs from its translation at residue 15; this likely reflects a read error, and the protein shown comes from translating the DNA. This sequence joins TRDV2 and TRDJ1; TRDD3 matches 9 bases. The CDR3 extends over 18 amino acids. Per germline, CDR1 GEAIGNYY and CDR2 EKD. The CDR3 nucleotides are TGTGCCTGTGACGAGGCTGGGGGATTCCACCCGGACACCGATAGACTCATCTTT. Its protein product is CACDEAGGFHPDTDRLIF.

The table lists this clone with many counts. With a far larger clone one base away, a read error is the likely cause. The chain is built from TRDV1 and TRDJ1; 13 nucleotides align to TRDD3. The CDR3 spans 19 residues. Per germline, CDR1 TSWWSYY and CDR2 QGS. DNA for the CDR3: TGTGCTCTCAATCACAAGGCAAACTGGGGGATACGGCCCACCTATAAACTCATCTTT. This translates into CALNHKANWGIRPTYKLIF.

Details on this clone: The TCRdb protein and the DNA translation do not line up at residue 12; the protein shown here was made by translating the DNA. The rearrangement links TRDV1 to TRDJ1; 11 positions match TRDD3. Because TCRdb records no J gene, it was assigned here through a match of the DNA to germline. The CDR3 is 26 amino acids. Per the germline V gene, CDR1 is TSWWSYY and CDR2 is QGS. The ends lost 0 bases at V and 0 bases at J; junction bases unmatched: 30. The CDR3 region is CALGELRRSIAPLTYWGINYTDKLIF. CDR3 DNA sequence: TGTGCTCTTGGGGAACTTCGGCGTTCCATCGCCCCTCTCACCTACTGGGGGATAAATTACACCGATAAACTCATCTTT.

Worth noting for this clone: The protein TCRdb gives is from a much larger clone and does not agree with this DNA's translation at residue 5, likely a read error; the protein shown here comes from the DNA. J is TRDJ1 and V is TRDV1, with D perhaps matching TRDD2 or TRDD3 (8 bases each). CDR3 length: 20 residues. V was shortened by 3 bases and J by 0 bases, with 26 bases between the two germline ends. Germline CDR1 and CDR2: TSWWSYY and QGS. CDR3 DNA sequence: TGTGCTCTTGGGGATATCCTTCCTAAGCACTGGGGGCTCTACACCGATAAACTCATCTTT. Translated: CALGDILPKHWGLYTDKLIF.

This clone was seen ten or more times. This DNA translates differently at residue 18 from the TCRdb protein, which is that of a much larger clone; a read error is likely, and the protein shown is the DNA's own translation. V is TRDV1 and J is TRDJ1; D may be TRDD2 or TRDD3 (6 bases each). There are 19 residues in the CDR3. The V gene's germline CDR1 is TSWWSYY and CDR2 QGS. This CDR3 reads CALGDGDPTPWGYTDKLTF. The CDR3 DNA sequence: TGTGCTCTTGGGGACGGGGATCCTACGCCATGGGGGTACACCGATAAACTCACCTTT.